The entry below gives a single T cell receptor beta chain sequence along with its context. Followed longitudinally, the Seattle patients had been enrolled during active infection. These data belong to a study of blood T cell repertoires in COVID-19. Study information: Both acute and convalescent COVID-19 samples were obtained from the United States, Italy and Spain.

TCRdb keeps only in-frame clones here, not all; method: immunoSEQ multiplex PCR. The table shows some 180,000 clones, with about four fifths occurring only once. Losses at the gene ends were 5 bases for V and 9 bases for J; bases not matched to a gene: 9. From germline, CDR1 is LNHDA and CDR2 SQIVND (reference sequence). The CDR3 is 13 amino acids. Sequencing was done on a sample of peripheral blood. The sequence was obtained from an elderly woman with COVID-19, enrolled during active disease. The chain has TRBV19 and TRBJ2-7, with 8 bases fitting TRBD1. CDR3 sequence (DNA): TGTGCCAGTAGTGTTGAGCAGGGGGCCGGGCAGTACTTC. Translating gives CASSVEQGAGQYF. Drawing the rest from reference TRBV19 and TRBJ2-7, the complete variable domain is DGGITQSPKYLFRKEGQNVTLSCEQNLNHDAMYWYRQDPGQGLRLIYYSQIVNDFQKGDIAEGYSVSREKKESFPLTVTSAQKNPTAFYLCASSVEQGAGQYFGPGTRLTVT.